This paragraph reports one TCR beta chain. This record comes from a study of blood T cell repertoires in COVID-19. The overall study: The United States, Italy and Spain were the sources of the acute and convalescent COVID-19 samples.

A Seattle source enrolled patients during active infection and followed them longitudinally. The CDR3 runs to 18 residues. Trimming cost V 1 base and J 0 bases, with 19 bases left between them. Germline V gene data show CDR1 as MGHRA and CDR2 as YSYEKL. In the original processing: Reference gene primer amplification yielded estimated nucleated cell counts. TCRdb's copy holds only in-frame clones and misses some; the assay was immunoSEQ multiplex PCR. V and J calls and clone size are given by that table; D and trimming were obtained from the DNA. The data contain 130,000 or so clones, 80% to 90% of them seen just once; the ten biggest clones take up around 4.5%.

Sequencing was done on a sample of peripheral blood. This rearrangement joins TRBV4-1 to TRBJ2-7; weak D call: TRBD1 (5 bases). This TCR was recovered from a man in his fifties or sixties with COVID-19, enrolled during active disease. DNA of the CDR3: TGCGCCAGCAGCCAAGCCGAGACCAGGGTAAGACTCTCCTACGAGCAGTACTTC. It translates to CASSQAETRVRLSYEQYF.